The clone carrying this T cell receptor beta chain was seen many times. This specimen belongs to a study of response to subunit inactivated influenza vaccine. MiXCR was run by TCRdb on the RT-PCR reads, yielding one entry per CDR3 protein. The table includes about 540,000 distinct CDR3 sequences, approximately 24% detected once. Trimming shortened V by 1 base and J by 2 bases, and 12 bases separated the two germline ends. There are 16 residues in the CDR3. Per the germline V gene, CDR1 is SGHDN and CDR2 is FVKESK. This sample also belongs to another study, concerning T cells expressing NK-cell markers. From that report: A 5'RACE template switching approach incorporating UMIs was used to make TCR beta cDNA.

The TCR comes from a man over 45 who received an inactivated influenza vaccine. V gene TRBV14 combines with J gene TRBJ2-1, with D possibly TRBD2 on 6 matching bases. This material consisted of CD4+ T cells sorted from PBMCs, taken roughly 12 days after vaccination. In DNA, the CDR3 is TGTGCCAGCAGCCAAGCCTCCGGGACTGCCTACAATGAGCAGTTCTTC. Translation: CASSQASGTAYNEQFF. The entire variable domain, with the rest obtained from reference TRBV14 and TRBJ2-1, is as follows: EAGVTQFPSHSVIEKGQTVTLRCDPISGHDNLYWYRRVMGKEIKFLLHFVKESKQDESGMPNNRFLAERTGGTYSTLKVQPAELEDSGVYFCASSQASGTAYNEQFFGPGTRLTVL.